The 18 T cell receptor beta chains given below trace back to one sample, sequenced in a study of graft-versus-host responses after intestinal transplantation (dated by TCRdb to about 2021). Their specific antigens are unknown. Libraries came from the immunoSEQ multiplex PCR assay. As stored in TCRdb, this immuneACCESS dataset retains in-frame rearrangements with V and J assigned. A fraction of the clones does not appear; measured against another copy, unresolved V genes explain less than half of the discrepancy, and the remainder lacks a known reason. The sample data list 100,000 or so clones, and 87% of these were observed just once. The top ten constitute roughly 1% of the sample. The time point label on this specimen signifies: cells obtained before transplantation from donor or recipient. The sample here was unstimulated CD4+ T cells sorted from spleen or lymph node cells, taken before transplant. The receptors come from a human donor who was the organ donor for an intestinal transplant.

The V gene is TRBV9, the J gene TRBJ1-3; a weak D match, TRBD1 (5 bases). The CDR3 is made up of 15 amino acids. Germline CDR1 SGDLS, CDR2 YYNGEE. V was shortened by 0 bases and J by 3 bases, with 10 bases between the two germline ends. CDR3 DNA: TGTGCCAGCAGCGTAGCGGGGGAGCTTGGAAACACCATATATTTT. This sequence encodes CASSVAGELGNTIYF.

In this sample, this clone turned up a few times. This rearrangement joins TRBV7-9 to TRBJ2-2; D is unclear. V shed 3 bases and J shed 1 base, with 0 bases lying between them. Germline CDR1 is SEHNR and CDR2 is FQNEAQ (reference sequence). This CDR3 is built from 12 residues. DNA for the CDR3: TGTGCCAGCAGCTTGAACACCGGGGAGCTGTTTTTT. Translated, it gives CASSLNTGELFF.

The chain carries TRBV30 and TRBJ1-1; D gene unclear. Germline-derived CDR1 and CDR2 are GTSNPN and SVGIG (reference sequence). The CDR3 has 10 amino acids. V was pared by 5 bases and J by 8 bases, with 9 bases between. This chain's CDR3 is CAWGLREAFF. The CDR3 DNA reads TGTGCCTGGGGCCTGCGGGAAGCTTTCTTT.

The chain recombines TRBV6-5 with TRBJ1-2, with D tentatively TRBD1 (6 bases). Germline CDR1 is MNHEY and CDR2 is SVGAGI. This CDR3 is 14 amino acids long. The V gene lost 3 bases and the J gene lost 6 bases, with 14 bases spanning the gap. CDR3 sequence: CASSYWPGANGYTF. CDR3 in DNA: TGTGCCAGCAGTTATTGGCCGGGGGCTAATGGCTACACCTTC.

V is TRBV14 and J is TRBJ2-7, with 9 nucleotides matching TRBD2. CDR1 is SGHDN, CDR2 FVKESK, per germline. CDR3 length equals 16 residues. V dropped 5 bases and J dropped 2; count of bases not matched to a gene: 10. The CDR3 DNA follows: TGTGCCAGCAGCTCAACGACTAGCGGCTCAACCTACGAGCAGTACTTC. It yields the protein CASSSTTSGSTYEQYF.

V is TRBV5-4 and J is TRBJ2-3; D call uncertain. The V gene lost 3 bases and the J gene lost 0 bases, with 8 bases spanning the gap. The CDR3 is 14 residues long. Germline assignment: CDR1 SGHNT and CDR2 YYREEE (reference sequence). CDR3 in amino acids: CASSSRTSTDTQYF. CDR3 DNA sequence: TGTGCCAGCAGCTCTCGAACCAGCACAGATACGCAGTATTTT.

Details on this clone: The junction differs from germline at one of its ends, possibly a read error. V usage is TRBV7-9 and J usage is TRBJ2-7; tentatively, D is TRBD1 or TRBD2 (5 bases each). Germline V lookup: CDR1 SEHNR, CDR2 FQNEAQ (reference sequence). The CDR3 has 13 amino acids. The CDR3 is CASSLLDRDGFSF. The CDR3 DNA reads as TGTGCCAGCAGCTTACTAGACCGGGACGGATTTTCGTTC.

The rearrangement uses TRBV19 and TRBJ2-7; 7 nucleotides agree with TRBD1. The length of the CDR3 is 15 residues. Germline V gene data show CDR1 as LNHDA and CDR2 as SQIVND (reference sequence). After removal of 4 bases from V and 0 bases from J, the junction contained 6 bases not matched to a gene. The CDR3: CASSRGRDSSYEQYF. The CDR3, as DNA: TGTGCCAGTAGTAGGGGTAGGGACAGCTCCTACGAGCAGTACTTC.

The chain links TRBV10-3 to TRBJ2-2, with D possibly being TRBD1 (6 bases). Trimming left V 8 bases short and J 1 base short, with 11 bases between. The CDR3 has 14 residues. Looked up from germline, CDR1 is ENHRY and CDR2 is SYGVKD. DNA of the CDR3: TGTGCCATCCATTCGGGACAGAACACCGGGGAGCTGTTTTTT. Residues: CAIHSGQNTGELFF.

The CDR3 protein is CASSITGGLGNTIYF. In nucleotides, the CDR3 is TGTGCCAGTAGTATTACAGGGGGCCTTGGAAACACCATATATTTT. J is TRBJ1-3 and V is TRBV19, with 9 bases that match TRBD1. The junction had 3 bases not matched to a gene; V was cut back by 3 bases and J by 3 bases. CDR3 length: 15 amino acids. Germline values: CDR1 LNHDA, CDR2 SQIVND (reference sequence). The full variable domain, in which reference TRBV19 and TRBJ1-3 provide the parts outside the CDR3, is DGGITQSPKYLFRKEGQNVTLSCEQNLNHDAMYWYRQDPGQGLRLIYYSQIVNDFQKGDIAEGYSVSREKKESFPLTVTSAQKNPTAFYLCASSITGGLGNTIYFGEGSWLTVV.

V and J are TRBV2 and TRBJ1-2; 7 bases are a match to TRBD1. Germline trimming cut 6 bases from V and 7 bases from J; bases unmatched to any gene: 8. The CDR3 spans 13 residues. The germline V gene encodes CDR1 SNHLY and CDR2 FYNNEI. CDR3 sequence (DNA): TGTGCCAGCAGGGCCCGACAGGGTTTTGGCTACACCTTC. Encoded protein: CASRARQGFGYTF.

The V gene is TRBV19, the J gene TRBJ2-7; TRBD1 matches 7 bases. The CDR3 is 14 amino acids. Trimming at V came to 9 bases and at J to 0 bases, leaving 8 bases not matched to a gene. Germline values: CDR1 LNHDA, CDR2 SQIVND (reference sequence). CDR3 sequence: CASSSTGTSYEQYF. The CDR3 DNA reads TGTGCCAGCTCTTCGACAGGGACCTCCTACGAGCAGTACTTC.

The rearrangement uses TRBV9 and TRBJ2-7; possibly TRBD1 or TRBD2 for D (6 bases each). Germline assignment: CDR1 SGDLS and CDR2 YYNGEE. The CDR3 sequence is 10 residues long. Trimming shortened V by 10 bases and J by 8 bases, and 13 bases separated the two germline ends. In DNA, the CDR3 is TGTGCCTCCCGAGGGGGGAAGCAGTACTTC. This translates into CASRGGKQYF.

V gene TRBV5-1 combines with J gene TRBJ1-1, with 7 nucleotides matching TRBD1. There are 13 residues in the CDR3. V was clipped by 4 bases and J by 3 bases; unmatched bases: 3. The germline gives CDR1 SGHRS, CDR2 YFSETQ. CDR3 sequence: CASSAQGYTEAFF. The CDR3 DNA sequence: TGCGCCAGCAGCGCACAGGGGTACACTGAAGCTTTCTTT.

In the case of this clone: Other DNA sequences within the sample encode an identical CDR3. The chain couples TRBV27 to TRBJ2-1, with TRBD2 matching 9 bases. Germline CDR1 MNHEY, CDR2 SMNVEV (reference sequence). This CDR3 is built from 16 residues. The junction had 3 bases not matched to a gene; V was cut back by 1 base and J by 2 bases. The CDR3 loop is CASSLLGGGAYNEQFF. The CDR3 DNA sequence: TGTGCCAGCAGTTTATTAGGCGGGGGGGCCTACAATGAGCAGTTCTTC.

This chain links TRBV10-2 with TRBJ1-5, with no clear D. The CDR3 loop spans 13 amino acids. The germline V and J ends were trimmed by 7 bases and 1 base, with 8 bases remaining between them. Germline V CDR1 and CDR2: WSHSY, SAAADI. CDR3 sequence (DNA): TGCGCCAGCAAAGAGAACAGCAATCAGCCCCAGCATTTT. Amino acid sequence: CASKENSNQPQHF.

This chain joins TRBV9 and TRBJ2-1, with D maybe TRBD1 (8 bases). Trimming removed 0 bases at V and 6 bases at J, with 16 bases between. The CDR3 spans 16 residues. Germline CDR1 SGDLS, CDR2 YYNGEE. The CDR3 sequence is CASSVGTGGVINEQFF. The CDR3 DNA follows: TGTGCCAGCAGCGTAGGCACAGGGGGGGTGATCAATGAGCAGTTCTTC.

V and J are TRBV19 and TRBJ2-5, with D possibly TRBD1 on 6 matching bases. The CDR3 is 15 residues long. V lost 0 bases to trimming and J lost 5 bases, with 13 bases between them. From germline, CDR1 is LNHDA and CDR2 SQIVND (reference sequence). As DNA, the CDR3 is TGTGCCAGTAGTATAGAATTGGTGGGGGCCGAGACCCAGTACTTC. Translating gives CASSIELVGAETQYF.